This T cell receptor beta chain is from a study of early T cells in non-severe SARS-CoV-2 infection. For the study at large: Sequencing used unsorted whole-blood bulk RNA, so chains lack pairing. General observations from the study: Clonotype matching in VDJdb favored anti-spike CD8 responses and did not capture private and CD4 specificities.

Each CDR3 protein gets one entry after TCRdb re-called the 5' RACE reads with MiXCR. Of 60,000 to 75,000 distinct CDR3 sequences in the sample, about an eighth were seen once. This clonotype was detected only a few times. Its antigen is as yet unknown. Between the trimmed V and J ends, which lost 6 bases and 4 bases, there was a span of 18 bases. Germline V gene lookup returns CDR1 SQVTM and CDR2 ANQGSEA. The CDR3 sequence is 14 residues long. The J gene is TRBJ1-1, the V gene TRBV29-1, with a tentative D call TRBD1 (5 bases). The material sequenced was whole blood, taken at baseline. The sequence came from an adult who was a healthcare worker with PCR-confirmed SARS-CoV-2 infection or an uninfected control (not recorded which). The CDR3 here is CSVGTLGLSTEAFF. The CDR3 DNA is TGCAGCGTCGGGACTCTCGGGCTGAGCACTGAAGCTTTCTTT.